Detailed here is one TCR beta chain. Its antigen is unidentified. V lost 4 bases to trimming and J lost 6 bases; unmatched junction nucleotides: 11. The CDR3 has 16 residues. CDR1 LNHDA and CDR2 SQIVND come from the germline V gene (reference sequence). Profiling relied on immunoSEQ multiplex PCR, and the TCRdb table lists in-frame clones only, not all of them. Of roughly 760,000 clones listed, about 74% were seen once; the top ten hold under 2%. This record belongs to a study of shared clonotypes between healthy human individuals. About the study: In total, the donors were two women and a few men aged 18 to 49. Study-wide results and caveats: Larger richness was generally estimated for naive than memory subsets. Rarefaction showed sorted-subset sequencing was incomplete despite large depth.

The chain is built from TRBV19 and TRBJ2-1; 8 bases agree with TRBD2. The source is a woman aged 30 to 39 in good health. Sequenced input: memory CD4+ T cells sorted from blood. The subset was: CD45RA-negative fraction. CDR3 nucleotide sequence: TGTGCCAGTAGTACCGGGAGGGCCTTGAGGAGCAATGAGCAGTTCTTC. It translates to CASSTGRALRSNEQFF.